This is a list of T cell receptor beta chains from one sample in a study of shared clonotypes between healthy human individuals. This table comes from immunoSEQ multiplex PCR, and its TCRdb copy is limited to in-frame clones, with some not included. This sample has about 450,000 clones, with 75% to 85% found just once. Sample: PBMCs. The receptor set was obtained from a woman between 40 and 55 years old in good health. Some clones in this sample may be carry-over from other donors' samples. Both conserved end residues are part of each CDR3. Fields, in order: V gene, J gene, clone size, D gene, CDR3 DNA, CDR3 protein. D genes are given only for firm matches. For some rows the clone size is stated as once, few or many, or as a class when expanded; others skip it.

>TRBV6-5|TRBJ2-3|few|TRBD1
TGTGCCAGCGGCCAGGGGGGCACAGATACGCAGTATTTT
CASGQGGTDTQYF
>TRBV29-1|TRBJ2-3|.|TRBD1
TGCAGCGTGCCCGACAGGGTTGGGACAGATACGCAGTATTTT
CSVPDRVGTDTQYF
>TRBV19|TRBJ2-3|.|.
TGTGCCAGTAGACTAGGACTTAACACAGATACGCAGTATTTT
CASRLGLNTDTQYF
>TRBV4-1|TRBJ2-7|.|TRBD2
TGCGCCAGCATCCAGCTCCCGGGACTAGCGGGGCTCTACGAGCAGTACTTC
CASIQLPGLAGLYEQYF
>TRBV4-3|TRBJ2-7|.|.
TGCGCCAGCAGCTACCGGGAAAGCCCAAATCTGCACTTC
CASSYRESPNLHF
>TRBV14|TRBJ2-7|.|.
TGTGCCAGCAGTCTCCAGCCCTCCTACGAGCAGTACTTC
CASSLQPSYEQYF
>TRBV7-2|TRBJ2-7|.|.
TGTGCCAGCAGCTTTCAGGGTTTCATCTCCTACGAGCAGTACTTC
CASSFQGFISYEQYF
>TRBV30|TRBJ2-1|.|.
TGTGCCTGGAGTCGGGCCTACAATGAGCAGTTCTTC
CAWSRAYNEQFF
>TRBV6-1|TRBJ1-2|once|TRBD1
TGTGCCAGCAGCCGGGACAGGGAAGCTAACTATGGCTACACCTTC
CASSRDREANYGYTF
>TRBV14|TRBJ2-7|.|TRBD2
TGTGCCAGCAGCCAAGAGTGGGGACTAGAGACCTCCGAGCAGTACTTC
CASSQEWGLETSEQYF
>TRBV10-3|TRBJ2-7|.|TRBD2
TGTGCCATCAGTATGACTAGCGGGACGTACGAGCAGTACTTC
CAISMTSGTYEQYF
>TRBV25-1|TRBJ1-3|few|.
TGTGCCAGCAGTGAATCGGTGGGGGCAGGATCGGCCGGAAACACCATATATTTT
CASSESVGAGSAGNTIYF
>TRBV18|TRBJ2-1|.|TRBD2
TGTGCCAGCTCAGCGGGAGCGGGTTTTGATGAGCAGTTCTTC
CASSAGAGFDEQFF
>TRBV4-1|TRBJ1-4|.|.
TGCGCCAGCAGCCAGGCGGGCGGGGCGGATGAAAAACTGTTTTTT
CASSQAGGADEKLFF
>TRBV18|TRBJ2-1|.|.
TGTGCCAGCTCATCGGGGGCGCAGCTCTACAATGAGCAGTTCTTC
CASSSGAQLYNEQFF
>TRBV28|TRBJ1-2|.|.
TGTGCCAGCAGAGAGGACAGCCAGTATGGCTACACCTTC
CASREDSQYGYTF
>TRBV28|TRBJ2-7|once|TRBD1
TGTGCCAGCAGCCCCAGCCCCTTCACAGGGGGCCTCATCTACGAGCAGTACTTC
CASSPSPFTGGLIYEQYF
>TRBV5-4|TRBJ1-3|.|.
TGTGCCAGCAGCCCCTTTGGGGGGGCAGGAAACACCATATATTTT
CASSPFGGAGNTIYF
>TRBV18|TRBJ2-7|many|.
TGTGCCAGCTCACCAGGGGGCTACGAGCAGTACTTC
CASSPGGYEQYF
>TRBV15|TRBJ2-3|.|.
TGTGCCACCAGCAGAGAGGGGATTTCTAGCACAGATACGCAGTATTTT
CATSREGISSTDTQYF
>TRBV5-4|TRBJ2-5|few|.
TGTGCCAGCAGCCCTCCCGGGTCTCGAGAGACCCAGTACTTC
CASSPPGSRETQYF
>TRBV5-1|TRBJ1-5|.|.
TGCGCCAGCAGCCTACAGGGAGGGCATCAGCCCCAGCATTTT
CASSLQGGHQPQHF
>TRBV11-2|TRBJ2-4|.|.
TGTGCCAGCAGCTTAGTTGGCATTCAGTACTTC
CASSLVGIQYF
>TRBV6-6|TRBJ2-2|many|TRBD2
TGTGCCAGCAGTTACTCATACGGGAGGGTTACCGGGGAGCTGTTTTTT
CASSYSYGRVTGELFF
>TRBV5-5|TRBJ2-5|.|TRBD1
TGTGCCAGCAGCTCCGTAACAGGGGGCCAAGAGACCCAGTACTTC
CASSSVTGGQETQYF
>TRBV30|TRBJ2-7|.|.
TGTGCCTGGAGCAGGAGCTCCTACGAGCAGTACTTC
CAWSRSSYEQYF
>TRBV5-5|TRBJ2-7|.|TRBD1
TGTGCCAGCAGCTCCTCTGACAGGGGAAGATACGAGCAGTACTTC
CASSSSDRGRYEQYF
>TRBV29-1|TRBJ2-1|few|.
TGCAGCGTTGGGGGGCTTCACAATGAGCAGTTCTTC
CSVGGLHNEQFF
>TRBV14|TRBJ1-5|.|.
TGTGCCAGCAGCCAAGGGACGGACCTGGGGCCCCAGCATTTT
CASSQGTDLGPQHF
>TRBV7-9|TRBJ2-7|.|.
TGTGCCAGCAGCCCACTACGAGGGCAGTACTTC
CASSPLRGQYF
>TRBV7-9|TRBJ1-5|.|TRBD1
TGTGCCAGCAGCTTAGGCTCGACAGGGATTGAAGGCAATCAGCCCCAGCATTTT
CASSLGSTGIEGNQPQHF
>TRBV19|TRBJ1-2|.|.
TGTGCCAGTAGTCGCTCCGGACAGACTAACTATGGCTACACCTTC
CASSRSGQTNYGYTF
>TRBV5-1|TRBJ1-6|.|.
TGCGCCAGCAGGTACGCCGCGGGGGCCAGCTCCTATAATTCACCCCTCCACTTT
CASRYAAGASSYNSPLHF
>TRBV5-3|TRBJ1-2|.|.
TGTGCCAGAAGCTTGGAGGCAGCTAACTATGGCTACACCTTC
CARSLEAANYGYTF
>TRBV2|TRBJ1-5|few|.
TGTGCCAGCAGTGAATCGGGTTACCAGCCCCAGCATTTT
CASSESGYQPQHF
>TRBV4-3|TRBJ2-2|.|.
TGCGCCAGCAGCCAAACTAGAAATACCGGGGAGCTGTTTTTT
CASSQTRNTGELFF
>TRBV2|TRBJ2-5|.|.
TGTGCCAGCAGTGGGCCCGGCCGAGAGACCCAGTACTTC
CASSGPGRETQYF
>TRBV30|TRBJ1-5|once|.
TGTGCCTGGAGTGCCGAGCTGGGTTTACGAGGCAATCAGCCCCAGCATTTT
CAWSAELGLRGNQPQHF
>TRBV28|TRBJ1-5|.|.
TGTGCCAGCAGCCAGGTGGGGTATCGAGGCAATCAGCCCCAGCATTTT
CASSQVGYRGNQPQHF
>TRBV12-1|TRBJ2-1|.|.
.
CASSFVASGNSYNEQFF
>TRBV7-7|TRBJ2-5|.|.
TGTGCCAGCAGTCCAAACCCCGTTGGGGGGCTTTACCAAGAGACCCAGTACTTC
CASSPNPVGGLYQETQYF
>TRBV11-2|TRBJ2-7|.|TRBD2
TGTGCCAGCAGCTTAGCGCCGCTAGCGGATCCGACCTACGAGCAGTACTTC
CASSLAPLADPTYEQYF
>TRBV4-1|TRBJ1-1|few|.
TGCGCCAGCAGCCAAGAAGGAATAACTGAAGCTTTCTTT
CASSQEGITEAFF
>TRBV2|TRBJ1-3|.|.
TGTGCCAGCAGTCGTGATAACTCTGGAAACACCATATATTTT
CASSRDNSGNTIYF
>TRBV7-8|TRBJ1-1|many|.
TGTGCCAGCAGCTTCCGGGGGGCAAGTACGACAGACATGAACACTGAAGCTTTCTTT
CASSFRGASTTDMNTEAFF
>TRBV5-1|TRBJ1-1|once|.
TGCGCCAGCAGCTTGGCACAGGGTATATCTACTGAAGCTTTCTTT
CASSLAQGISTEAFF
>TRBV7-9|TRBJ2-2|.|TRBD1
TGTGCCAGCAACTCCGGGACAGGGAAGGAGCGGCACACCGGGGAGCTGTTTTTT
CASNSGTGKERHTGELFF
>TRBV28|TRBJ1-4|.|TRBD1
TGTGCCAGCAGCTCAGGGGGCCGGGCTAATGAAAAACTGTTTTTT
CASSSGGRANEKLFF
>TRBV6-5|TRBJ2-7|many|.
TGTGCCAGCAGGCAGGCAGGGGTCCACGAGCAGTACTTC
CASRQAGVHEQYF
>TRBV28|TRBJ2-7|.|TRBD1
TGTGCCAGCAGCCCGGTGGACAGGGATGCCTACGAGCAGTACTTC
CASSPVDRDAYEQYF
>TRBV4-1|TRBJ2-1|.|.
TGCGCCAGCAGCCAAAGAGCGGAGCGATATGAGCAGTTCTTC
CASSQRAERYEQFF
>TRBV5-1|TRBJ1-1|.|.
TGCGCCAGCAGCTTGCGCGGCGACAAGAACACTGAAGCTTTCTTT
CASSLRGDKNTEAFF